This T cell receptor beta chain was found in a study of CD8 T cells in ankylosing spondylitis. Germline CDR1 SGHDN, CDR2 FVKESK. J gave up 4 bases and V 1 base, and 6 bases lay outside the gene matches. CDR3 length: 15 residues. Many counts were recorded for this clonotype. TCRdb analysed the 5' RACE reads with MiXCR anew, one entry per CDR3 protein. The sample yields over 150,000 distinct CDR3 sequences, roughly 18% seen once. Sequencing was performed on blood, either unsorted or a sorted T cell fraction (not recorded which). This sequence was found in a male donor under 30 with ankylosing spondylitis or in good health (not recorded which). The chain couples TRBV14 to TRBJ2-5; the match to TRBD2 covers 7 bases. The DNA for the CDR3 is TGTGCCAGCAGCCAAGGCTCTTCGGGAGGAGAGACCCAGTACTTC. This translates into CASSQGSSGGETQYF. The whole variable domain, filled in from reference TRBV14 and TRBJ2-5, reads EAGVTQFPSHSVIEKGQTVTLRCDPISGHDNLYWYRRVMGKEIKFLLHFVKESKQDESGMPNNRFLAERTGGTYSTLKVQPAELEDSGVYFCASSQGSSGGETQYFGPGTRLLVL.